This paragraph reports one TCR beta chain. Its antigen is undetermined. The sample originates from a study of long-term antiretroviral therapy in people with HIV. Study background: Samples collected earliest predate the 2015 immediate-ART recommendation by about a decade. General observations from the study: All time points showed a repertoire dominated by clones expanded before ART. Diversity measured after ART increased yet remained under transplant donor controls.

A v3.0 immunoSEQ assay was performed at survey level. A target of roughly 40,000-50,000 T-cell genomes per sample was set for sequencing. The protocol was immunoSEQ multiplex PCR, while the TCRdb copy is restricted to in-frame clones and leaves out a portion. There are over 30,000 clones in the sample; approximately 90% occur only once, and around 13% lies in the top ten. Sample: unsorted PBMCs, taken 1.1 years after starting antiretroviral therapy. The clonotype was recovered from a man between 18 and 35 years old with HIV.

Written as DNA, the CDR3 is TGTGCCAGTGCCCTGGGGGAGGAGGGAGATACGCAGTATTTT. Its translation is CASALGEEGDTQYF. The chain combines TRBV6-4 with TRBJ2-3, with a possible D match to TRBD2 (6 bases). The CDR3 has 14 residues. Trimming took off 9 bases at V and 5 bases at J, with 18 bases between the two ends. The germline CDR1 and CDR2 sequences are MRHNA and SNTAGT.